This is a list of T cell receptor beta chains from one sample in a study of blood T cell repertoires in COVID-19. The assay was immunoSEQ multiplex PCR, and TCRdb's table has in-frame clones only and misses some. The data contain over 20,000 clones, around 81% of them singletons. The sample comprised peripheral blood. The receptors were sampled from a man between 65 and 85 years old with acute or convalescent COVID-19. CDR3s include the opening cysteine and the closing phenylalanine or tryptophan. The D gene is left open where the match is weak. A clone size is listed for some rows: how often the clone was seen (once, few, many), or a class if it is expanded.

>TRBJ2-5|.|TRBV18|.
CASSSVVETQYF
TGTGCCAGCTCCAGTGTGGTCGAGACCCAGTACTTC
>TRBJ2-1|.|TRBV5-4|.
CASSLGQGGFNEQFF
TGTGCCAGCAGCCTAGGGCAGGGGGGCTTCAATGAGCAGTTCTTC
>TRBJ2-3|once|TRBV9|.
CASSVVSAGDTQYF
TGTGCCAGCAGCGTAGTATCCGCCGGGGATACGCAGTATTTT
>TRBJ2-7|.|TRBV10-3|.
CAISDGTGSSYEQYF
TGTGCCATCAGTGATGGAACAGGTAGCTCCTACGAGCAGTACTTC
>TRBJ1-6|few|TRBV12-2|.
CASRGNRGRIHNSPLHF
TGTGCAAGTCGCGGGAACAGGGGGCGCATCCATAATTCACCCCTCCACTTT
>TRBJ1-2|.|TRBV2|.
CASNRVGYGYTF
TGTGCCAGCAACCGGGTCGGCTATGGCTACACCTTC
>TRBJ2-4|.|TRBV27|TRBD1
CASSSPGQGAAKNIQYF
TGTGCCAGCAGTTCGCCGGGACAGGGTGCAGCCAAAAACATTCAGTACTTC
>TRBJ2-1|few|TRBV5-1|.
CASSFGSGGTNEQFF
TGCGCCAGCAGCTTTGGTAGCGGAGGGACCAATGAGCAGTTCTTC
>TRBJ2-7|.|TRBV6-5|TRBD1
CATRQGDEQYF
TGTGCCACCAGACAGGGAGACGAGCAGTACTTC
>TRBJ1-2|.|TRBV6-5|.
CASSYGGVDYGYTF
TGTGCCAGCAGTTACGGGGGGGTAGACTATGGCTACACCTTC
>TRBJ1-1|.|TRBV5-1|.
CASSLQGSNTEAFF
TGCGCCAGCAGCCTGCAGGGGTCGAACACTGAAGCTTTCTTT
>TRBJ2-3|once|TRBV19|TRBD2
CASRLAGVDTQYF
TGTGCCAGTAGGCTAGCGGGAGTTGATACGCAGTATTTT
>TRBJ2-5|once|TRBV10-3|.
CAIGQQETQYF
TGTGCCATCGGGCAACAAGAGACCCAGTACTTC
>TRBJ2-7|once|TRBV6-5|TRBD1
CASSYRDSTYEQYF
TGTGCCAGCAGTTACCGGGACAGCACCTACGAGCAGTACTTC
>TRBJ2-5|.|TRBV19|TRBD2
CASSPQLAGEETQYF
TGTGCCAGTAGTCCGCAGCTAGCGGGAGAAGAGACCCAGTACTTC
>TRBJ1-1|.|TRBV7-6|TRBD1
CASSSSQGAKGAFF
TGTGCCAGCAGCTCCAGCCAGGGGGCTAAGGGAGCTTTCTTT
>TRBJ1-1|.|TRBV19|.
CASSIRGIGTEAFF
TGTGCCAGTAGTATTAGGGGTATCGGGACTGAAGCTTTCTTT
>TRBJ2-1|.|TRBV29-1|.
CSVCSGSSYNEQFF
TGCAGCGTGTGTAGCGGAAGCTCCTACAATGAGCAGTTCTTC
>TRBJ2-2|.|TRBV6-6|.
CASSRRDGLANTGELFF
TGTGCCAGCAGTCGGCGGGACGGACTCGCGAACACCGGGGAGCTGTTTTTT
>TRBJ2-1|once|TRBV19|.
CASSIERVLFF
TGTGCCAGTAGTATAGAACGAGTTCTGTTCTTC
>TRBJ1-1|once|TRBV5-1|.
CASSGGLEAFF
TGCGCCAGCAGCGGGGGCCTGGAAGCTTTCTTT
>TRBJ1-3|.|TRBV6-5|.
CASSSGFGNTIYF
TGTGCCAGCAGTTCGGGGTTTGGAAACACCATATATTTT
>TRBJ2-5|.|TRBV7-6|TRBD2
CASSLVSAGASKETQYF
TGTGCCAGCAGCTTAGTTTCAGCGGGGGCGAGCAAAGAGACCCAGTACTTC
>TRBJ2-2|.|TRBV5-1|.
CASSLARGAVNTGELFF
TGCGCCAGCAGCTTGGCCAGGGGGGCCGTGAACACCGGGGAGCTGTTTTTT
>TRBJ2-3|once|TRBV18|TRBD2
CASSPRLAGVGDTQYF
TGTGCCAGCTCACCTCGCCTAGCGGGGGTAGGGGATACGCAGTATTTT
>TRBJ1-2|.|TRBV7-2|.
CASSLVLTGPYGYTF
TGTGCCAGCAGCTTAGTCCTGACAGGCCCCTATGGCTACACCTTC
>TRBJ1-1|.|TRBV7-2|.
CASSLVGQKREAFF
TGTGCCAGCAGCTTAGTGGGGCAGAAGAGGGAAGCTTTCTTT
>TRBJ1-1|.|TRBV10-2|.
CASSEDRWPNTEAFF
TGCGCCAGCAGTGAGGACAGGTGGCCTAACACTGAAGCTTTCTTT
>TRBJ2-2|once|TRBV5-1|TRBD2
CASTDRGRGGTGELFF
TGCGCCAGCACCGATCGCGGACGGGGGGGAACCGGGGAGCTGTTTTTT
>TRBJ2-7|.|TRBV5-4|.
CASRYGQEQYF
TGTGCCAGCAGATACGGACAGGAGCAGTACTTC
>TRBJ1-6|once|TRBV5-6|.
CASSPNSQTGYNSPLHF
TGTGCCAGCAGCCCCAACAGCCAAACGGGGTATAATTCACCCCTCCACTTT
>TRBJ2-3|.|TRBV10-1|TRBD1
CASSDRGQSSTDTQYF
TGCGCCAGCAGTGATCGGGGACAGTCTAGCACAGATACGCAGTATTTT
>TRBJ2-3|.|TRBV5-4|.
CASSFGQSTDTQYF
TGTGCCAGCAGCTTTGGACAGTCCACAGATACGCAGTATTTT